One and the same sample provided the 3 T cell receptor beta chains below, sequenced in a study of blood T cell repertoires in COVID-19. Profiling relied on immunoSEQ multiplex PCR, and the TCRdb table lists in-frame clones only, not all of them. Of a few hundred thousand clones in the sample, approximately 84% were seen once. The sequencing input was PBMCs or T cells enriched from blood (not recorded which). The receptors shown here come from a woman aged 45-65 years who had been exposed to COVID-19.

V and J are TRBV19 and TRBJ2-3; 11 nucleotides line up with TRBD1. Germline V CDR1 and CDR2: LNHDA, SQIVND (reference sequence). This CDR3 region has 18 residues. J lost 6 bases, V lost 4 bases, and 15 bases had no gene match. The CDR3 loop is CASSRGQWTGGARDTQYF. The CDR3 DNA reads TGTGCCAGTAGTAGGGGGCAATGGACAGGGGGCGCAAGGGATACGCAGTATTTT.

This chain joins TRBV7-2 and TRBJ1-6; no firm D call. CDR3 size: 14 residues. Germline loops: CDR1 SGHTA, CDR2 FQGNSA. With 1 base removed from V and 9 bases from J, the gap between germline ends came to 10 bases. The CDR3 reads CASSLGRGSSPLHF. In nucleotides, the CDR3 is TGTGCCAGCAGCTTAGGTCGAGGGAGTTCACCCCTCCACTTT.

The chain joins TRBV9 to TRBJ1-6; unclear D gene. The CDR3 runs to 16 residues. CDR1 is SGDLS, CDR2 YYNGEE, per germline. The germline V and J ends were trimmed by 4 bases and 7 bases, with 18 bases remaining between them. CDR3 amino acids: CASSSQSWALNSPLHF. CDR3 nucleotide sequence: TGTGCCAGCAGCTCGCAGTCCTGGGCCCTCAATTCACCCCTCCACTTT.